The following is a T cell receptor (beta chain) sequence with its context. Germline-derived CDR1 and CDR2 are SGHAT and FQNNGV. The CDR3 loop spans 16 amino acids. Trimming took 1 base from V and 0 from J, leaving 10 bases between them. The PCR ran on 60 Vbeta and 13 Jbeta primers. This table comes from immunoSEQ multiplex PCR, and its TCRdb copy is limited to in-frame clones, with some not included. This table has some 210,000 clones, over 80% appearing once. This sample was taken from a study of cytomegalovirus exposure and HLA in healthy donors. The sample taken for sequencing was PBMCs. This receptor was taken from a man aged 30-40 years in good health and CMV-seronegative. J is TRBJ2-4 and V is TRBV11-2; D not certain. CDR3 protein: CASSLGYSSAKNIQYF. The CDR3 DNA reads TGTGCCAGCAGCTTAGGATACAGTTCAGCCAAAAACATTCAGTACTTC.